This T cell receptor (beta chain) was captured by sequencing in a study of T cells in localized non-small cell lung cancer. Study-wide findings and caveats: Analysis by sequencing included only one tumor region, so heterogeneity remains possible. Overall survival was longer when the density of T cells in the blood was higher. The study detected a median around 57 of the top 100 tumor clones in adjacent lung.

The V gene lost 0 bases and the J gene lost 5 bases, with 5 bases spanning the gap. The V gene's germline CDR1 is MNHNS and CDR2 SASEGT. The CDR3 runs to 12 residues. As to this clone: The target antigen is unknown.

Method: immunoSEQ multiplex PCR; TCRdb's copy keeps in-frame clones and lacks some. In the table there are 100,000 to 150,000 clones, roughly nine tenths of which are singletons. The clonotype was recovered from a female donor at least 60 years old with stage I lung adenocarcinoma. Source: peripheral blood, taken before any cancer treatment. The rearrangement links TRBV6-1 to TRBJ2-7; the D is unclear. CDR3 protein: CASSEAVDEQYF. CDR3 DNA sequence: TGTGCCAGCAGTGAAGCCGTGGACGAGCAGTACTTC.